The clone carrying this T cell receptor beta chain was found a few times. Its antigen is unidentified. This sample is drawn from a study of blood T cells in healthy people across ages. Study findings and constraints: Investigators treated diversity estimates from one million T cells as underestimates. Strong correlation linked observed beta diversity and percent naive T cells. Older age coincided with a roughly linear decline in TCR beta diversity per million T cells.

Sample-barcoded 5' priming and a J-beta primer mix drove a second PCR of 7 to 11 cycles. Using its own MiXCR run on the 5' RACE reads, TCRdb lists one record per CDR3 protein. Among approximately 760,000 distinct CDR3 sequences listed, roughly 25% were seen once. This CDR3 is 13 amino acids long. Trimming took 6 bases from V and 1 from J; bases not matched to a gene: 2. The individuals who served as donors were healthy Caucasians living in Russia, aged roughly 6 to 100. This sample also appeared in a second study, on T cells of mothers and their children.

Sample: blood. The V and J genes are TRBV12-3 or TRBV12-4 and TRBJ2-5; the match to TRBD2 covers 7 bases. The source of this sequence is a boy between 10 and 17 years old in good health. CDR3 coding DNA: TGTGCCAGCAGCGGGGGGATCCAAGAGACCCAGTACTTC. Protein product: CASSGGIQETQYF.